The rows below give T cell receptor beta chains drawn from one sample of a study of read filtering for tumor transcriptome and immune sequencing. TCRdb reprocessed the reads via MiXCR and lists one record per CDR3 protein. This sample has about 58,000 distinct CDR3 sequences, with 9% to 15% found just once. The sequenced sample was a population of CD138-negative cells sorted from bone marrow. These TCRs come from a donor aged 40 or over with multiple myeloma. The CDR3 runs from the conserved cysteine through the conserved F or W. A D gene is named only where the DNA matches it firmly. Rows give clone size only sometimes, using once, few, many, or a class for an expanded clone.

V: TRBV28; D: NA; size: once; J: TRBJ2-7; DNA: TGTGCCAGCAGTATAGGGATTTCCTGCGAGCAGTACTTC; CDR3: CASSIGISCEQYF
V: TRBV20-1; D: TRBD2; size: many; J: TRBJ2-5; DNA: TGCAGTGCGGCCATGGACGGGCGGGGGTCCCAAGAGACCCAGTACTTC; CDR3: CSAAMDGRGSQETQYF
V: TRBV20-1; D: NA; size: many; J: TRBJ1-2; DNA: TGCAGTGCTACCCGGGACACCGAAATCTATGGCTACACCTTC; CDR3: CSATRDTEIYGYTF
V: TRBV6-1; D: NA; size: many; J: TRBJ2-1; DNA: TGTGCCAGCACTGCTAGCTCCTACAATGAGCAGTTCTTC; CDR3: CASTASSYNEQFF
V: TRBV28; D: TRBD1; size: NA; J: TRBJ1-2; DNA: TGTGACAGCACTAAGACAGGGGACTACTATGGCTACACCTTC; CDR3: CDSTKTGDYYGYTF
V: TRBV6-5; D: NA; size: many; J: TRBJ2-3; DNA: TGTGCCACCCTCAGGGGTGGAACAGATACGCAGTATTTT; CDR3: CATLRGGTDTQYF
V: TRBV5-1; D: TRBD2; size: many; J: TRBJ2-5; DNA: TGCGCCAGCAGCTCTGGCGCTAGCGGGGGGGGAGTCGCAGAGACCCAGTACTTC; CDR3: CASSSGASGGGVAETQYF
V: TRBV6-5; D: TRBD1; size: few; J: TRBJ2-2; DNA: TGTGCCAGCAGTTATAATCCCGGGACAGGGGAGGCCGGGGAGCTGTTTTTT; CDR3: CASSYNPGTGEAGELFF
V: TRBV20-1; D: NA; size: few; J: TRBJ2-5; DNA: TGCAGTGCCGACAATTCTGGGCCGCAAGAGACCCAGTACTTC; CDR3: CSADNSGPQETQYF
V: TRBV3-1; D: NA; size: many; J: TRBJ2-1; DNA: TGTGCCAGCAGCCAAGATTTTGGAGGGGGCTCCTACAATGAGCAGTTCTTC; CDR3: CASSQDFGGGSYNEQFF
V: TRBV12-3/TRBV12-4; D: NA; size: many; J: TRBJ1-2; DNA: TGTGCCAGCAGTTTATTAGCAGGGGCGGATGGCTACACCTTC; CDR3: CASSLLAGADGYTF
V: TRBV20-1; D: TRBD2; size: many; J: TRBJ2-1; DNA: TGCAGTGCCAGACTAGCGGGGGGGTACAATGAGCAGTTCTTC; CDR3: CSARLAGGYNEQFF
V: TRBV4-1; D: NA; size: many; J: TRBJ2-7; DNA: TGCGCCAGCAGCCAAGCCTCAAGTCAGGGTCTCTACGAGCAGTACTTC; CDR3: CASSQASSQGLYEQYF
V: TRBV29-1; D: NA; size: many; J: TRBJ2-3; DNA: TGCAGCGCCAAGGGATCAGATACGCAGTATTTT; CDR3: CSAKGSDTQYF
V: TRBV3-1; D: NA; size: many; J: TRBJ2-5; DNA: TGTGCCAGCAGCCAAGATGACCAGGGGCGAGAGACCCAGTACTTC; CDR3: CASSQDDQGRETQYF
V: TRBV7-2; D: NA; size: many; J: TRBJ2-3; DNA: TGTGCCAGCAGCCGCCTGGGTTCCAGCACAGATACGCAGTATTTT; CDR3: CASSRLGSSTDTQYF
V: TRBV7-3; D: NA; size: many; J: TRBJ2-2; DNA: TGTGCCAGCAGCTTATCTGGAGGGGATAACACCGGGGAGCTGTTTTTT; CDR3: CASSLSGGDNTGELFF
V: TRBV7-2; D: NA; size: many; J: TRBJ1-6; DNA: TGTGCCAGCAGCCTTTATAATTCACCCCTCCACTTT; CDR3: CASSLYNSPLHF
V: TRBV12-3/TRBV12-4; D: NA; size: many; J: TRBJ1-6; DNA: TGTGCCAGCAGTTTCAAAAGTGGCTCACCCCTCCACTTT; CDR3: CASSFKSGSPLHF
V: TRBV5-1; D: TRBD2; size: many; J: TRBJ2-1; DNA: TGCGCCAGCAGCTTGCAACTAGCGGGGGGGGGCTACAATGAGCAGTTCTTC; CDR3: CASSLQLAGGGYNEQFF
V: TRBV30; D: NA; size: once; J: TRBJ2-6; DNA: TGTGCCGGGATGGGCCCCTCCGGGGCTAACGTCCTGACTTTC; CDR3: CAGMGPSGANVLTF
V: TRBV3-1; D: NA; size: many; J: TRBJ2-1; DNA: TGTGCCAGCAGCCAAGGGGCGCATCGAAATGAGCAGTTCTTC; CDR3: CASSQGAHRNEQFF
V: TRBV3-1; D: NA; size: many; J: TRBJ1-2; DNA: TGTGCCAGCAGCCAAGAACGCTGGAACTATGGCTACACCTTC; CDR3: CASSQERWNYGYTF
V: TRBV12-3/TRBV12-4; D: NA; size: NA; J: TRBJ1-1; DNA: TGTGCCAGCAGTCTGGACACGGGAATGAACACTGAAGCTTTCTTT; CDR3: CASSLDTGMNTEAFF
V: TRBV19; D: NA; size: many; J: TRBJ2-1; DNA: TGTGCCACTGCGCCAGGGATTTACAATGAGCAGTTCTTC; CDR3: CATAPGIYNEQFF
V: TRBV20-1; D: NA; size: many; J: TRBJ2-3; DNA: TGCAGTGCCGTTCGAGGGGGGTCGGCAGATACGCAGTATTTT; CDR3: CSAVRGGSADTQYF
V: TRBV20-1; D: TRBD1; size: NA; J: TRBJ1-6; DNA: TGCAGTGCTAGAGACGACAGGGCTATTTCACCCCTCCACTTT; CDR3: CSARDDRAISPLHF
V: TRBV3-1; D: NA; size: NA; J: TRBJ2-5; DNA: TGTGCCAGCAGCCAAGGACTTGAGACCCAGTACTTC; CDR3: CASSQGLETQYF
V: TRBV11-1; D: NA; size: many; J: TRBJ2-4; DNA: TGTGCCAGCAGCCCTTCGGAGGGTTGGGACATTCAGTACTTC; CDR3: CASSPSEGWDIQYF
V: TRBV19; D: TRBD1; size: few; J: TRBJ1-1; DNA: TGTGCCAGTATAACAGGGGGCATTACTGAAGCTTTCTTT; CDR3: CASITGGITEAFF
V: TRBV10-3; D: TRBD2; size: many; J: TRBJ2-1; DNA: TGTGCCATCAGTGGGACTAGCTTCGATGAGCAGTTCTTC; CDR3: CAISGTSFDEQFF
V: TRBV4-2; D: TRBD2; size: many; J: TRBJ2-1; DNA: TGTGCCAGCAGCCATGTCGTGCGGGGGGGCCTCTACAATGAGCAGTTCTTC; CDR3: CASSHVVRGGLYNEQFF
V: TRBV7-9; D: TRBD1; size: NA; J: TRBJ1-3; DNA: TGTGCCAGCAGCTACGACAGGGGTGGAAACACCATATATTTT; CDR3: CASSYDRGGNTIYF
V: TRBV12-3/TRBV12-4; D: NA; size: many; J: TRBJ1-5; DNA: TGTGCCAGCAGACTTGACTCAGGGGATCAGCCCCAGCATTTT; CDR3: CASRLDSGDQPQHF
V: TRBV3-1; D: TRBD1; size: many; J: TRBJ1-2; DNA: TGTGCCAGCAGCCAACTGCCGGGACAGGGGGAACTCTATGGCTACACCTTC; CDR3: CASSQLPGQGELYGYTF
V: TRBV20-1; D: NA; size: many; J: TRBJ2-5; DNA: TGCAGTGCTAGAGTTGTCTTTGAGACCCAGTACTTC; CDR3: CSARVVFETQYF
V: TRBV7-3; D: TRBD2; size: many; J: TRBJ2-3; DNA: TGTGCCAGCAGCCCACCGGGACTAGCGGGGGGACGATCTCTAGATACGCAGTATTTT; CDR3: CASSPPGLAGGRSLDTQYF
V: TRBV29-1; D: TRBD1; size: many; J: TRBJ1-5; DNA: TGCAGTGCCGGGACAGGGAATCAGCCCCAGCATTTT; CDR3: CSAGTGNQPQHF
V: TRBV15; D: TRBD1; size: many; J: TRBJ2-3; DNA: TGTGCCACCAGCAGAGATGTGACAGGGGAAGCAGATACGCAGTATTTT; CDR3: CATSRDVTGEADTQYF
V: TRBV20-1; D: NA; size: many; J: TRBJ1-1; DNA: TGCAGTGCTAGGTTGGGTTTAGTAAACACTGAAGCTTTCTTT; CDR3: CSARLGLVNTEAFF
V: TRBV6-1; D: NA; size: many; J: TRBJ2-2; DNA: TGTGCCACCGTACGCGAGGAAAACGGGGAGCTGTTTTTT; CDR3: CATVREENGELFF
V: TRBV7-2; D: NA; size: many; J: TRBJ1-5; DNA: TGTGCCAGCAGCTTAGTAGGGGCGGGCAATCAGCCCCAGCATTTT; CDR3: CASSLVGAGNQPQHF
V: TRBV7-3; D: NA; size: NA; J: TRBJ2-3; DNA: TGTGCCAGCAGCCACGGGGCAGATACGCAGTATTTT; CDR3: CASSHGADTQYF
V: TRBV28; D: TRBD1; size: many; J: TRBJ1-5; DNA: TGTGCCAGCAGAACCGGGACAGGGCGGAATCAGCCCCAGCATTTT; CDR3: CASRTGTGRNQPQHF
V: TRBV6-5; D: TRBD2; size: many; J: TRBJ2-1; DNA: TGTGCCAGCAGTTCGCGGGTAGCGGGGGGCATAAATGAGCAGTTCTTC; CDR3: CASSSRVAGGINEQFF
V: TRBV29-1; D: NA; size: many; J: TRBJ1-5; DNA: TGCAGCACTGGCGGAGGCAATCAGCCCCAGCATTTT; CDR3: CSTGGGNQPQHF
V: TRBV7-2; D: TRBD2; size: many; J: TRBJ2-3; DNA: TGTGCCAGCAGCTTAGGGCCCATTGGGGAGCGGGGTCTGACAGATACGCAGTATTTT; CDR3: CASSLGPIGERGLTDTQYF